These 3 T cell receptor beta chains share one sample of origin, sequenced in a study of cytomegalovirus exposure and HLA in healthy donors. Data came from immunoSEQ multiplex PCR; TCRdb stores just in-frame clones and leaves some out. The table shows a few hundred thousand clones, with 88% occurring only once. Sequencing was performed on PBMCs. Receptors were obtained from a woman under 30 in good health and CMV-seronegative.

This chain uses TRBV19 with TRBJ1-2; 7 nucleotides align to TRBD1. V shed 6 bases, J shed 4 bases, and the junction held 8 bases outside the gene matches. From germline, CDR1 is LNHDA and CDR2 SQIVND (reference sequence). The CDR3 spans 14 residues. CDR3 residues: CASSSGTDFYGYTF. The CDR3 DNA reads as TGTGCCAGTAGCTCCGGGACAGATTTCTATGGCTACACCTTC.

The chain links TRBV7-3 to TRBJ2-3; 9 nucleotides match TRBD2. V lost 5 bases and J lost 3; bases outside the gene matches: 3. Germline loops: CDR1 SGHTA, CDR2 FQGTGA. The CDR3 is 14 amino acids. CDR3 amino acids: CASSVAGATDTQYF. In DNA, the CDR3 is TGTGCCAGCAGCGTAGCGGGAGCTACAGATACGCAGTATTTT.

The chain recombines TRBV6-1 with TRBJ2-7, with D tentatively TRBD2 (5 bases). The germline V gene has CDR1 MNHNS and CDR2 SASEGT. The length of the CDR3 is 16 residues. Between the trimmed V and J ends, which lost 2 bases and 3 bases, there was a span of 17 bases. CDR3 sequence (DNA): TGTGCCAGCAGTGAATGGACCGGAGGCCCCAACTACGAGCAGTACTTC. This translates into CASSEWTGGPNYEQYF.